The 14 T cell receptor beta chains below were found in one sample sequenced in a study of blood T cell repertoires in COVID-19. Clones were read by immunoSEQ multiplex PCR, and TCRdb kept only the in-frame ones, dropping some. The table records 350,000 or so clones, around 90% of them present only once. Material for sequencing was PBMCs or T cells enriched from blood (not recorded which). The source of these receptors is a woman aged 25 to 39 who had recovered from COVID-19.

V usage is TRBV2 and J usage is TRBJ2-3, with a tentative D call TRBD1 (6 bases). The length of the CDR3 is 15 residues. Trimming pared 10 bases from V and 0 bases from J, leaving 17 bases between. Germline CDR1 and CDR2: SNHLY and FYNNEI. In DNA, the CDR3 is TGTGCCAACTCGCAGGGGCCTCCTAGCACAGATACGCAGTATTTT. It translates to CANSQGPPSTDTQYF.

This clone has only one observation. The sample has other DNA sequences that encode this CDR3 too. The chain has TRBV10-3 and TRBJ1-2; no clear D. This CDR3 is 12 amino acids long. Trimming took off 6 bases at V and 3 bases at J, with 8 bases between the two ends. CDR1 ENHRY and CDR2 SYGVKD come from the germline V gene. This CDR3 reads CAISGQDYGYTF. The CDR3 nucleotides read TGTGCCATCAGCGGTCAGGACTATGGCTACACCTTC.

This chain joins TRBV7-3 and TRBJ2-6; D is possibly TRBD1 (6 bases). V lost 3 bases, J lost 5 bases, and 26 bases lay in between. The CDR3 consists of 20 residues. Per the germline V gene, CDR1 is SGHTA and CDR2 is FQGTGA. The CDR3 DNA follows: TGTGCCAGCAGCTTCTTGCCTTTGGGGGACAAACAAACTAGGGCCAACGTCCTGACTTTC. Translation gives CASSFLPLGDKQTRANVLTF.

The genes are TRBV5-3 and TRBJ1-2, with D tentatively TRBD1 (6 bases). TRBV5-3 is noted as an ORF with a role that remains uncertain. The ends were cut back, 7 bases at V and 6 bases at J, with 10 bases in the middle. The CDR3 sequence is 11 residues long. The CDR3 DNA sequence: TGTGCCAGACAGGGGTATCATGGCTACACCTTC. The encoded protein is CARQGYHGYTF.

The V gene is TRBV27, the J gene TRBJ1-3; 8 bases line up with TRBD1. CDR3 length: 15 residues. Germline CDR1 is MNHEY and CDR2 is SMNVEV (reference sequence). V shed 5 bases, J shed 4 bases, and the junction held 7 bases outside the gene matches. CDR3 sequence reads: CASSKDRVLGNTIYF. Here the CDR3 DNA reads TGTGCCAGCAGTAAGGACAGGGTCCTCGGAAACACCATATATTTT.

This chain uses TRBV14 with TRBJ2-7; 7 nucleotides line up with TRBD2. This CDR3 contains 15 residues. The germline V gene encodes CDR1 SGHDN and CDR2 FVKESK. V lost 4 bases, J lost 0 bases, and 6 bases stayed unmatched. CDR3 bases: TGTGCCAGCAGCCTAGGCGGGAGCCTCTCCTACGAGCAGTACTTC. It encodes CASSLGGSLSYEQYF.

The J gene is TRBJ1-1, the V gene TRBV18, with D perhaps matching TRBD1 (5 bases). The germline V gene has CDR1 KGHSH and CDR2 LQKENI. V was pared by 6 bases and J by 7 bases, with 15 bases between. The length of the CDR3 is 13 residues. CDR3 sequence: CASSLNHDSEAFF. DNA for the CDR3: TGTGCCAGCTCCCTAAATCATGACAGTGAAGCTTTCTTT.

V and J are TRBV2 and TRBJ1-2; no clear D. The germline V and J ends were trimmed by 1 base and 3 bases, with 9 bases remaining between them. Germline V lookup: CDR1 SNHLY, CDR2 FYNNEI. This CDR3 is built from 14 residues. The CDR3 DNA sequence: TGTGCCAGCAGTGAAGTTCCCCAGTACTATGGCTACACCTTC. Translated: CASSEVPQYYGYTF.

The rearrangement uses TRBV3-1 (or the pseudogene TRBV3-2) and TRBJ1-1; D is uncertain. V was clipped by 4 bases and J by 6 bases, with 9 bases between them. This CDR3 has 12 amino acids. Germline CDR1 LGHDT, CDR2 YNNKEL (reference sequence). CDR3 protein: CASSRPGSEAFF. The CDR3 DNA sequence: TGTGCCAGCAGCCGGCCCGGGTCTGAAGCTTTCTTT.

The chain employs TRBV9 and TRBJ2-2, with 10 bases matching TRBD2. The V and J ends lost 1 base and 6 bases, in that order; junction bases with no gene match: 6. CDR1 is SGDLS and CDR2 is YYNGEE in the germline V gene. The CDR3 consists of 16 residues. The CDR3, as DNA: TGTGCCAGCAGCGTACATAGCGGGAGGAGGGCCGGGGAGCTGTTTTTT. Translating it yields CASSVHSGRRAGELFF.

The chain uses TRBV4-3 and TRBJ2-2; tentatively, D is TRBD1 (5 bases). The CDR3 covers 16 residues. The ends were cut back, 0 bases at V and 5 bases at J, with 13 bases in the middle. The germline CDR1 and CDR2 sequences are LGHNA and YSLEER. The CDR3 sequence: CASSQDPAGLTGELFF. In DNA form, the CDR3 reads TGCGCCAGCAGCCAAGACCCCGCAGGGCTGACCGGGGAGCTGTTTTTT.

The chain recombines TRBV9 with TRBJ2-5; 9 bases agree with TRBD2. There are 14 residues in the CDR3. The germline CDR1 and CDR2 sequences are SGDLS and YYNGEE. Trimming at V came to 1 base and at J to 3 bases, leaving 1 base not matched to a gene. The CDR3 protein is CASSVSGGKETQYF. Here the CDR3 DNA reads TGTGCCAGCAGCGTAAGCGGGGGGAAAGAGACCCAGTACTTC.

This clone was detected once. The CDR3 loop reads CASSLGQGAQGYTF. CDR3 in DNA: TGTGCCAGCTCACTGGGACAGGGGGCGCAAGGCTACACCTTC. The chain joins TRBV18 to TRBJ1-2; 12 positions agree with TRBD1. CDR1 KGHSH and CDR2 LQKENI come from the germline V gene. This CDR3 comprises 14 residues. V lost 4 bases and J lost 8; bases outside the gene matches: 5.

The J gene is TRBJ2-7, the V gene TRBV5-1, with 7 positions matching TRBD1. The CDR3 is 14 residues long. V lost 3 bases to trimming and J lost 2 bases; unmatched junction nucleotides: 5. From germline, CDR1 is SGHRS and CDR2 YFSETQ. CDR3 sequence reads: CASSSGQVTYEQYF. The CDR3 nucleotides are TGCGCCAGCAGCTCCGGACAGGTTACCTACGAGCAGTACTTC.